The 29 T cell receptor beta chains below were found in one sample sequenced in a study of graft-versus-host responses after intestinal transplantation. Their antigens are not known. The assay was immunoSEQ multiplex PCR, and TCRdb's table has in-frame clones only and misses some. Of about 89,000 clones in the sample, roughly nine tenths were seen once. Sequenced here: unstimulated CD4+ T cells sorted from spleen or lymph node cells, sampled before intestinal transplant. The receptors were gathered from a human donor who received an intestinal transplant.

V is TRBV30 and J is TRBJ1-6; 10 bases agree with TRBD1. Germline CDR1 and CDR2: GTSNPN and SVGIG (reference sequence). There are 16 residues in the CDR3. With 0 bases clipped from V and 6 bases from J, the junction kept 5 bases outside the gene matches. This CDR3 is CAWSVDRGRFNSPLHF. CDR3 nucleotides: TGTGCCTGGAGTGTAGACAGGGGGCGATTTAATTCACCCCTCCACTTT.

J is TRBJ1-2 and V is TRBV7-2; 8 nucleotides line up with TRBD1. The CDR3 has 15 residues. V lost 0 bases to trimming and J lost 5 bases; unmatched junction nucleotides: 5. Germline CDR1 SGHTA, CDR2 FQGNSA. CDR3 amino acids: CASSLATGVAYGYTF. In DNA form, the CDR3 reads TGTGCCAGCAGCTTAGCGACAGGGGTGGCTTATGGCTACACCTTC. Full variable domain (rest looked up from reference TRBV7-2 and TRBJ1-2): GAGVSQSPSNKVTEKGKDVELRCDPISGHTALYWYRQSLGQGLEFLIYFQGNSAPDKSGLPSDRFSAERTGGSVSTLTIQRTQQEDSAVYLCASSLATGVAYGYTFGSGTRLTVV.

The rearrangement uses TRBV7-2 and TRBJ1-2; D gene uncertain. Germline lookup yields CDR1 SGHTA and CDR2 FQGNSA. The CDR3 spans 15 residues. Trimming took off 1 base at V and 4 bases at J, with 13 bases between the two ends. The CDR3 nucleotides are TGTGCCAGCAGCTTAGGTGCGGAGATAGGCTATGGCTACACCTTC. Translating gives CASSLGAEIGYGYTF. The entire variable domain, with the rest obtained from reference TRBV7-2 and TRBJ1-2, is as follows: GAGVSQSPSNKVTEKGKDVELRCDPISGHTALYWYRQSLGQGLEFLIYFQGNSAPDKSGLPSDRFSAERTGGSVSTLTIQRTQQEDSAVYLCASSLGAEIGYGYTFGSGTRLTVV.

This chain links TRBV19 with TRBJ2-7; 10 bases are shared with TRBD1. This CDR3 comprises 19 residues. The V gene end was trimmed by 5 bases and the J gene end by 1 base; junction bases not matched to a gene: 17. CDR1 LNHDA and CDR2 SQIVND come from the germline V gene (reference sequence). CDR3 DNA: TGTGCCAGTAGTTCGCCGACAGGGGGCTACTCCTTAATTTCCTACGAGCAGTACTTC. The encoded protein is CASSSPTGGYSLISYEQYF.

The sample holds one count of this clone. This CDR3 reads CASSRTSVAKNIQYF. In DNA form, the CDR3 reads TGCGCCAGCAGTCGGACTAGCGTCGCCAAAAACATTCAGTACTTC. The chain links TRBV23-1 to TRBJ2-4, with 9 positions matching TRBD2. TRBV23-1 is an ORF for which the function is uncertain. V was clipped by 4 bases and J by 1 base; unmatched bases: 2. The CDR3 runs to 15 residues.

The chain combines TRBV7-9 with TRBJ2-7; D might be TRBD1 (6 bases). V gave up 5 bases and J gave up 0 bases, with 20 bases separating them. CDR3 length: 17 amino acids. From germline, CDR1 is SEHNR and CDR2 FQNEAQ (reference sequence). CDR3: CASSLLLGGADSYEQYF. Written as DNA, the CDR3 is TGTGCCAGCAGCCTTTTGCTTGGGGGCGCAGACTCCTACGAGCAGTACTTC.

The V call is TRBV6-6, the J call TRBJ2-7, with 13 bases matching TRBD2. The CDR3 has 16 amino acids. J lost 0 bases, V lost 4 bases, and 3 bases had no gene match. CDR1 and CDR2 (germline): MNHNY, SVGAGI (reference sequence). The CDR3, as DNA: TGTGCCAGCAGTTTGGGACTAGCGGGACCCTCCTACGAGCAGTACTTC. Its protein product is CASSLGLAGPSYEQYF.

The gene calls are TRBV18 and TRBJ1-6; possibly TRBD1 for D (6 bases). The CDR3 has 16 amino acids. V was pared by 3 bases and J by 9 bases, with 18 bases between. Germline V CDR1 and CDR2: KGHSH, LQKENI. The CDR3 DNA is TGTGCCAGCTCACCGGGGGCTACCTTACACTCTTCACCCCTCCACTTT. This codes for CASSPGATLHSSPLHF. Supplemented by reference TRBV18 and TRBJ1-6, the full variable domain reads NAGVMQNPRHLVRRRGQEARLRCSPMKGHSHVYWYRQLPEEGLKFMVYLQKENIIDESGMPKERFSAEFPKEGPSILRIQQVVRGDSAAYFCASSPGATLHSSPLHFGNGTRLTVT.

V gene TRBV19 combines with J gene TRBJ2-6; D might be TRBD1 (6 bases). The germline V gene encodes CDR1 LNHDA and CDR2 SQIVND (reference sequence). This CDR3 region has 16 residues. Trimming left V 3 bases short and J 2 bases short, with 11 bases between. In DNA form, the CDR3 reads TGTGCCAGTAGTATTACAGGGCGAGCTGGGGCCAACGTCCTGACTTTC. It encodes CASSITGRAGANVLTF. The full variable domain, rest sourced from reference TRBV19 and TRBJ2-6, is DGGITQSPKYLFRKEGQNVTLSCEQNLNHDAMYWYRQDPGQGLRLIYYSQIVNDFQKGDIAEGYSVSREKKESFPLTVTSAQKNPTAFYLCASSITGRAGANVLTFGAGSRLTVL.

The sample holds one count of this clone. This chain connects TRBV30 to TRBJ1-3; perhaps TRBD1 as D (6 bases). The CDR3 length is 15 residues. Between the trimmed V and J ends, which lost 3 bases and 2 bases, there was a span of 14 bases. The V gene's germline CDR1 is GTSNPN and CDR2 SVGIG (reference sequence). The DNA of the CDR3 is TGTGCCTGGAGGGAAGGGGGGGGTCCTGGAAACACCATATATTTT. It is translated as CAWREGGGPGNTIYF.

This sequence joins TRBV4-3 and TRBJ1-1; tentatively, D is TRBD1 (5 bases). The CDR3 covers 14 residues. Germline CDR1 LGHNA, CDR2 YSLEER. V lost 0 bases, J lost 3 bases, and 8 bases lay in between. The CDR3 DNA reads as TGCGCCAGCAGCCAAGATCGGGGGGACACTGAAGCTTTCTTT. It codes for CASSQDRGDTEAFF.

The chain combines TRBV7-9 with TRBJ1-1, with TRBD1 matching 8 bases. The germline V gene encodes CDR1 SEHNR and CDR2 FQNEAQ (reference sequence). After removal of 5 bases from V and 1 base from J, the junction contained 12 bases not matched to a gene. This CDR3 comprises 17 residues. In nucleotides, the CDR3 is TGTGCCAGCAGCGTAACAGACCCAGGGGGCCCGAACACTGAAGCTTTCTTT. It translates to CASSVTDPGGPNTEAFF.

V gene TRBV6-5 combines with J gene TRBJ2-1; the match to TRBD1 covers 8 bases. Germline V gene sequence: CDR1 MNHEY, CDR2 SVGAGI. This CDR3 has 15 residues. The V segment lost 6 bases and the J segment 0 bases; nucleotides outside the gene matches: 4. CDR3: CASSPTGGSYNEQFF. CDR3 in DNA: TGTGCCAGCAGCCCTACAGGGGGCTCCTACAATGAGCAGTTCTTC.

CDR3 bases: TGTGCCAGCAGCTTGCGGGGGTCTGGAAACACCATATATTTT. Translation: CASSLRGSGNTIYF. V gene TRBV5-8 combines with J gene TRBJ1-3, with D perhaps matching TRBD1 (5 bases). V was cut by 1 base and J by 1 base, with 6 bases left in between. The V gene's germline CDR1 is SGHTS and CDR2 YDEGEE. CDR3 size: 14 residues.

CDR3 coding DNA: TGTGCCAGCAGCTCGGGGACAGTTAATTCACCCCTCCACTTT. Its protein product is CASSSGTVNSPLHF. The V and J genes are TRBV7-2 and TRBJ1-6, with 7 nucleotides matching TRBD1. Germline assignment: CDR1 SGHTA and CDR2 FQGNSA. The CDR3 totals 14 residues. V shed 4 bases and J 6 bases; nucleotides not matched to a gene: 3.

The chain joins TRBV9 to TRBJ1-4; the D is unclear. Between the trimmed V and J ends, which lost 0 bases and 8 bases, there was a span of 17 bases. There are 16 residues in the CDR3. CDR1 is SGDLS, CDR2 YYNGEE, per germline. CDR3 loop: CASSVANFPGGEKLFF. The CDR3 nucleotides are TGTGCCAGCAGCGTAGCTAACTTTCCCGGAGGAGAAAAACTGTTTTTT.

The rearrangement links TRBV4-1 to TRBJ1-2; D is unclear. V was trimmed by 1 base and J by 0 bases, leaving 6 bases between them. Looked up from germline, CDR1 is MGHRA and CDR2 is YSYEKL. This CDR3 is built from 14 residues. CDR3 in amino acids: CASSQATANYGYTF. The CDR3 DNA reads TGCGCCAGCAGCCAAGCAACAGCTAACTATGGCTACACCTTC.

V and J are TRBV7-7 and TRBJ2-1; TRBD1 might be the D (8 bases). Germline V CDR1 and CDR2: SSHAT, FNYEAQ (reference sequence). The CDR3 totals 13 residues. Trimming took 6 bases from V and 7 from J, leaving 13 bases between them. CDR3 DNA: TGTGCCAGCAGTCCACAGGGGGGGAATGAGCAGTTCTTC. Protein product: CASSPQGGNEQFF.

This clone was observed a few times. The CDR3 sequence: CASSYVQGEAFF. CDR3 sequence (DNA): TGTGCCAGCAGTTACGTACAGGGTGAAGCTTTCTTT. This chain uses TRBV6-6 with TRBJ1-1; perhaps TRBD1 as D (6 bases). The CDR3 has 12 residues. V lost 2 bases, J lost 7 bases, and 8 bases lay in between. Germline V gene lookup returns CDR1 MNHNY and CDR2 SVGAGI (reference sequence).

The rearrangement joins TRBV29-1 to TRBJ2-3; 8 nucleotides align to TRBD1. CDR1 SQVTM and CDR2 ANQGSEA come from the germline V gene. Trimming removed 3 bases from V and 3 bases from J; junction bases left unmatched: 14. This CDR3 contains 17 residues. The CDR3 loop reads CSVDSPEGQVYTDTQYF. CDR3 DNA: TGCAGCGTTGACTCCCCTGAGGGACAGGTTTATACAGATACGCAGTATTTT.

The V and J genes are TRBV4-1 and TRBJ2-1, with D possibly matching TRBD1 (6 bases). CDR3 length equals 16 residues. V was clipped by 3 bases and J by 4 bases, with 16 bases between them. The germline V gene encodes CDR1 MGHRA and CDR2 YSYEKL. The DNA for the CDR3 is TGCGCCAGCAGCCAGGGCTCCGGGACAATTTACAATGAGCAGTTCTTC. Protein: CASSQGSGTIYNEQFF.

J is TRBJ1-2 and V is TRBV18; 7 bases are shared with TRBD1. The V and J ends lost 2 bases and 3 bases, in that order; junction bases with no gene match: 3. Germline CDR1 is KGHSH and CDR2 is LQKENI. This CDR3 is built from 14 residues. CDR3 protein: CASSPNTGDYGYTF. In nucleotides, the CDR3 is TGTGCCAGCTCACCAAATACAGGGGACTATGGCTACACCTTC.

This clone was seen a single time. CDR3 sequence reads: CASSQVGTGLGNGYTF. CDR3 bases: TGCGCCAGCAGCCAAGTCGGTACGGGACTGGGGAATGGCTACACCTTC. The chain is built from TRBV4-3 and TRBJ1-2; D perhaps matches TRBD1 (5 bases). CDR3 length equals 16 residues. With 1 base removed from V and 6 bases from J, the gap between germline ends came to 18 bases. CDR1 and CDR2 from the germline V gene are LGHNA and YSLEER.

The rearrangement joins TRBV19 to TRBJ1-1, with a possible D match to TRBD1 (5 bases). In germline, CDR1 is LNHDA, CDR2 SQIVND (reference sequence). The ends were cut back, 3 bases at V and 7 bases at J, with 9 bases in the middle. The CDR3 runs to 12 residues. The CDR3 DNA is TGTGCCAGTAGTATTTTCGGGGGTGAAGCTTTCTTT. Translation: CASSIFGGEAFF.

The chain has TRBV11-2 and TRBJ2-5; D gene uncertain. The CDR3 is 11 amino acids. V lost 1 base and J lost 5, with 2 bases in between. CDR1 and CDR2 (germline): SGHAT, FQNNGV. CDR3 sequence (DNA): TGTGCCAGCAGCTTAGCGGAGACCCAGTACTTC. Translated, it gives CASSLAETQYF.

Details on this clone: No DNA is shown, since the ends of the CDR3 on it are uncertain; the CDR3 is the one TCRdb lists. The genes are TRBV7-5 and TRBJ1-1; TRBD1, the table's D call, was not compared with the DNA. TRBV7-5 is a pseudogene segment. The CDR3 sequence runs 20 residues, both termini included. The CDR3 reads CARSLVAGGAPPRMNTEAFF.

This chain links TRBV2 with TRBJ1-5; D not resolved. The V gene lost 6 bases and the J gene lost 1 base, with 4 bases spanning the gap. The CDR3 loop spans 12 amino acids. Germline lookup yields CDR1 SNHLY and CDR2 FYNNEI. The CDR3, as DNA: TGTGCCAGCAGGGGCAGCAATCAGCCCCAGCATTTT. Encoded protein: CASRGSNQPQHF. Full variable domain (outside the CDR3, taken from reference TRBV2 and TRBJ1-5): EPEVTQTPSHQVTQMGQEVILRCVPISNHLYFYWYRQILGQKVEFLVSFYNNEISEKSEIFDDQFSVERPDGSNFTLKIRSTKLEDSAMYFCASRGSNQPQHFGDGTRLSIL.

The J gene is TRBJ1-4, the V gene TRBV18; 10 nucleotides match TRBD1. CDR3 length: 15 residues. The V gene's germline CDR1 is KGHSH and CDR2 LQKENI. With V trimmed by 3 bases and J by 4 bases, 2 bases remained unmatched. CDR3 nucleotide sequence: TGTGCCAGCTCACCTCGGACAGGGGGTAATGAAAAACTGTTTTTT. Encoded protein: CASSPRTGGNEKLFF.

This clone was detected once. This chain uses TRBV5-6 with TRBJ2-7; D possibly corresponds to TRBD1 (6 bases). Trimming left V 0 bases short and J 2 bases short, with 15 bases between. The CDR3 totals 16 residues. Germline CDR1 is SGHDT and CDR2 is YYEEEE. The CDR3 here is CASSLGGQPGAYEQYF. In DNA, the CDR3 is TGTGCCAGCAGCTTGGGCGGACAGCCGGGCGCCTACGAGCAGTACTTC.